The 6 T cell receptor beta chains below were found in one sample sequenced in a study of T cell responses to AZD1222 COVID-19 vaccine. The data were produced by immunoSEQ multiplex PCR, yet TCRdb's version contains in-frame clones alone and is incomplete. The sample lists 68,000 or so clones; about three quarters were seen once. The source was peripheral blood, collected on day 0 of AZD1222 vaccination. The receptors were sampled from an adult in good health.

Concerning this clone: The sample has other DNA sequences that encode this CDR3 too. In DNA, the CDR3 is TGTGCCAGCAGCCAAGATCTGGGTTATGGCTACACCTTC. Amino acid sequence: CASSQDLGYGYTF. J is TRBJ1-2 and V is TRBV3-1 (or the pseudogene TRBV3-2), with no clear D. This CDR3 comprises 13 residues. The ends were cut back, 0 bases at V and 5 bases at J, with 7 bases in the middle. Germline CDR1 is LGHDT and CDR2 is YNNKEL (reference sequence).

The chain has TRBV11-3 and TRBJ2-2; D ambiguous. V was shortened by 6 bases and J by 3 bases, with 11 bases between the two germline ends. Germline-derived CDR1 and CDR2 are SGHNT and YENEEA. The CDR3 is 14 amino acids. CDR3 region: CASSPARDTGELFF. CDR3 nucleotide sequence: TGTGCCAGCAGTCCCGCCCGGGACACCGGGGAGCTGTTTTTT.

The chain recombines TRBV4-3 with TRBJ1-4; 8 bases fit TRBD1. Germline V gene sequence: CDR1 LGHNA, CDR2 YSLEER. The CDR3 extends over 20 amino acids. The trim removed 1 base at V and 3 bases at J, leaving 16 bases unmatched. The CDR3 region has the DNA TGCGCCAGCAGCCAAGCCCACAGATTCTCAATACAGGGGGCTAATGAAAAACTGTTTTTT. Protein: CASSQAHRFSIQGANEKLFF.

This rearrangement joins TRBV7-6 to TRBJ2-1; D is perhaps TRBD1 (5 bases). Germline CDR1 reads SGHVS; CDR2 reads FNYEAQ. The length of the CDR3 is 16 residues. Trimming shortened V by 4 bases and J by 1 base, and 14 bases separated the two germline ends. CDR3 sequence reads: CASSSSGILSYNEQFF. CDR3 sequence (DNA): TGTGCCAGCAGCTCCTCAGGGATATTATCCTACAATGAGCAGTTCTTC.

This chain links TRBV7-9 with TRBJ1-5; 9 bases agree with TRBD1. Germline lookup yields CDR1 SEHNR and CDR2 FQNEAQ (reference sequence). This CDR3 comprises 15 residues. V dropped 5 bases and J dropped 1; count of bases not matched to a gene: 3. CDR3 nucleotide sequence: TGTGCCAGCAGCCATACAGGGGGCAGCAATCAGCCCCAGCATTTT. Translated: CASSHTGGSNQPQHF.

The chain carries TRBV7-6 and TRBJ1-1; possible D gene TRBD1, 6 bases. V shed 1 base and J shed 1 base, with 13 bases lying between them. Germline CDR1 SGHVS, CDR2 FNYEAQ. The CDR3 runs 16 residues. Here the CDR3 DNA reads TGTGCCAGCAGCTTAGGGACGACAGGTACGAACACTGAAGCTTTCTTT. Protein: CASSLGTTGTNTEAFF.